This T cell receptor beta chain stems from a study of blood T cell repertoires in COVID-19. About the research overall: Sites in the United States, Italy and Spain provided acute and convalescent COVID-19 samples.

Authors' methods: Amplification with reference gene primers provided the estimates of nucleated cell counts. The data were produced by immunoSEQ multiplex PCR, yet TCRdb's version contains in-frame clones alone and is incomplete. D and trimming come from the DNA, and the V and J calls and clone size come from that table. The table records under 350,000 clones, around nine tenths of them present only once. V lost 5 bases and J 3 bases, leaving 10 bases between the germline ends. The CDR3 consists of 14 residues. Germline loops: CDR1 KGHDR, CDR2 SFDVKD. This sequence originates from a man aged 65 to 79 with acute or convalescent COVID-19. The V and J genes are TRBV24-1 and TRBJ2-1; maybe TRBD2 (5 bases). The sequenced material came from peripheral blood. This CDR3 reads CATSVGRDYNEQFF. The CDR3 DNA reads TGTGCCACCAGTGTCGGTCGGGACTACAATGAGCAGTTCTTC.